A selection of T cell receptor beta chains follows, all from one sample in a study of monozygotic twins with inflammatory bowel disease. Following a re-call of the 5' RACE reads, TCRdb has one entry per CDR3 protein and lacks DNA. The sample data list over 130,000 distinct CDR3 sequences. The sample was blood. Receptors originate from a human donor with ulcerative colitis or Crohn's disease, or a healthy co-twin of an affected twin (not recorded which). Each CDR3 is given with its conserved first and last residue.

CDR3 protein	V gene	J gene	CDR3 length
CASRTNRGTYEQYF	TRBV27	TRBJ2-7	14
CASSPEGTVNQPQHF	TRBV4-2	TRBJ1-5	15
CAWGTGLLQPQHF	TRBV30	TRBJ1-5	13
CSARENPWTRNQPQHF	TRBV20-1	TRBJ1-5	16
CASSSTGLRADEKLFF	TRBV7-2	TRBJ1-4	16
CSANLVYNEQFF	TRBV20-1	TRBJ2-1	12
CASRLTGPLNTGELFF	TRBV7-3	TRBJ2-2	16
CSAPFGSGGTEAFF	TRBV20-1	TRBJ1-1	14
CATSDGVRDFDSNQPQHF	TRBV24-1	TRBJ1-5	18
CASSQTRGVYNEQFF	TRBV7-2	TRBJ2-1	15
CSARKWGQPPESEAFF	TRBV20-1	TRBJ1-1	16
CASSTGGPYTDTQYF	TRBV28	TRBJ2-3	15
CASSLLGAGTGELFF	TRBV12-3/TRBV12-4	TRBJ2-2	15
CASSLAVRVALGKVGYTF	TRBV11-1	TRBJ1-2	18
CASSRTGTLTWAQYF	TRBV5-1	TRBJ2-3	15
CAISEPGGKRSYEQYF	TRBV10-3	TRBJ2-7	16
CSVVSREPGYTF	TRBV29-1	TRBJ1-2	12
CASSFLTYEQYF	TRBV12-3/TRBV12-4	TRBJ2-7	12
CASSLPSSADTQYF	TRBV13	TRBJ2-3	14
CSAYLRGRTEAFF	TRBV20-1	TRBJ1-1	13
CASTRGGPLGEAFF	TRBV12-3/TRBV12-4	TRBJ1-1	14
CASGSGQYNEQFF	TRBV12-5	TRBJ2-1	13
CASSLGLNEKLFF	TRBV7-6	TRBJ1-4	13
CASSRTGANVLTF	TRBV6-2/TRBV6-3	TRBJ2-6	13
CASSVLATNEKLFF	TRBV9	TRBJ1-4	14
CASSRTGDGYTF	TRBV4-1	TRBJ1-2	12
CAWSVPGGRYEQYF	TRBV30	TRBJ2-7	14
CASSFGRGTGGFESGNTIYF	TRBV5-4	TRBJ1-3	20
CAGRTGISYEQYF	TRBV6-1	TRBJ2-7	13
CASSLGPDDGVEQYF	TRBV13	TRBJ2-7	15
CASSRTGENGYTF	TRBV4-2	TRBJ1-2	13
CASSYAGREYEQYF	TRBV6-5	TRBJ2-7	14
CASSPQQGNNEQFF	TRBV18	TRBJ2-1	14
CASSSRPMSTRQETQYF	TRBV5-5	TRBJ2-5	17
CASSLGPGQGADGYTF	TRBV7-8	TRBJ1-2	16
CASQDRGFSYNSPLHF	TRBV7-9	TRBJ1-6	16
CASSQGGPGANVLTF	TRBV18	TRBJ2-6	15
CASSYETEGRDEQFF	TRBV6-5	TRBJ2-1	15
CASSNEILAGGDPYEQFF	TRBV11-2	TRBJ2-1	18
CASSLRDRYEKLFF	TRBV7-2	TRBJ1-4	14
CASSPRAGRSNEKLFF	TRBV9	TRBJ1-4	16
CASSIDAGSSYNEQFF	TRBV19	TRBJ2-1	16
CASSVGGLAGGAQETQYF	TRBV9	TRBJ2-5	18
CATSVGRNYGYTF	TRBV24-1	TRBJ1-2	13
CASSLQGSPMPQHF	TRBV5-5	TRBJ1-5	14
CSVVPDRGVAEAFF	TRBV29-1	TRBJ1-1	14
CASSYWRDSYEQYF	TRBV6-6	TRBJ2-7	14
CASSWTGDSPLHF	TRBV2	TRBJ1-6	13
CASSSGLARSTDTQYF	TRBV7-2	TRBJ2-3	16
CASSPMGQGAYNEQFF	TRBV7-3	TRBJ2-1	16
CASSWDRRNTEAFF	TRBV7-2	TRBJ1-1	14
CSAPRTLNTEAFF	TRBV20-1	TRBJ1-1	13
CASSLNLLKGQAVINTEAFF	TRBV18	TRBJ1-1	20
CASSYGRAYNEQFF	TRBV6-2/TRBV6-3	TRBJ2-1	14